This TCR beta chain was obtained from a study of T cell responses to AZD1222 COVID-19 vaccine. Study in general: Second-dose schedules of about 4 or about 12 weeks were combined.

Sequencing used immunoSEQ multiplex PCR; TCRdb keeps in-frame clones, though not all of them. The data show roughly 91,000 clones, roughly nine tenths seen once. This CDR3 region has 16 residues. The V gene lost 0 bases and the J gene lost 3 bases, with 15 bases spanning the gap. Germline V lookup: CDR1 SGHRS, CDR2 YFSETQ. Of note for this clone: Its antigen remains unidentified.

General study results and limits: Females outnumbered males among donors, who were mostly white British; clonal diversity was possibly underestimated.

This specimen consisted of peripheral blood, obtained on day 0 of AZD1222 vaccination. This TCR came from an adult in good health. The J gene is TRBJ1-2, the V gene TRBV5-1; no reliable D call. The CDR3 loop reads CASSLAGQAFDYGYTF. The CDR3 nucleotides are TGCGCCAGCAGCTTGGCCGGGCAGGCCTTTGACTATGGCTACACCTTC.